This TCR beta chain appears in the sequencing data of a study of PD-1 blockade in classical Hodgkin lymphoma. As to this clone: Its antigen remains unknown. This sample includes further DNA sequences coding for the same CDR3.

Germline V gene lookup returns CDR1 SGHTA and CDR2 FQGNSA. V was trimmed by 1 base and J by 0 bases, leaving 4 bases between them. This CDR3 has 14 amino acids. Study-wide results and limits: After ASCT, patients who started nivolumab under 1 year later were excluded.

Every patient was affected by relapse after autologous stem cell transplantation, while exposure to brentuximab vedotin was not uniform. Method: immunoSEQ multiplex PCR; TCRdb's copy keeps in-frame clones and lacks some. Among around 40,000 clones listed, around 80% were seen once. This receptor was identified in a human donor with classical Hodgkin lymphoma. The starting material was peripheral blood mononuclear cells (PBMCs), obtained at baseline. This chain connects TRBV7-2 to TRBJ1-3, with D unclear. CDR3 coding DNA: TGTGCCAGCAGCTTAGACGGCTCTGGAAACACCATATATTTT. Its protein is CASSLDGSGNTIYF.